One sample yielded the 9 T cell receptor beta chains listed below, sequenced in a study of molecular identifiers for immune sequencing clone quantification. TCRdb re-called the PCR reads with MiXCR, one entry per CDR3 protein. The table shows about 640,000 distinct CDR3 sequences, with about 20% occurring only once. The sample comprised naive CD8+ T cells from blood, with Jurkat cell RNA spiked in. Subset given: FACS-sorted CD8+CD4-CCR7+CD45RA+ naive T cells. All receptors derive from a human donor in good health. Some libraries in this study had Jurkat cell RNA spiked in.

This clonotype was seen a single time. The chain recombines TRBV5-1 with TRBJ2-5, with TRBD1 as a possible D gene (8 bases). Deletions cut 3 bases from V and 9 bases from J, with 18 bases between. The CDR3 extends over 14 amino acids. In germline, CDR1 is SGHRS, CDR2 YFSETQ. CDR3 sequence reads: CASSSGQGREAQYF. The DNA for the CDR3 is TGCGCCAGCAGCTCCGGACAGGGCCGGGAGGCCCAGTACTTC. Full variable domain (outside the CDR3, taken from reference TRBV5-1 and TRBJ2-5): KAGVTQTPRYLIKTRGQQVTLSCSPISGHRSVSWYQQTPGQGLQFLFEYFSETQRNKGNFPGRFSGRQFSNSRSEMNVSTLELGDSALYLCASSSGQGREAQYFGPGTRLLVL.

The table lists this clonotype with many counts. The genes are TRBV25-1 and TRBJ1-2, with D unclear. Trimming shortened V by 2 bases and J by 8 bases, and 9 bases separated the two germline ends. The CDR3 runs to 12 residues. CDR1 MGHDK and CDR2 SYGVNS come from the germline V gene. CDR3 sequence reads: CASSEEPEGYTF. The CDR3 nucleotides read TGTGCCAGCAGTGAAGAGCCGGAGGGCTACACCTTC.

This clonotype was recorded at least ten times. This rearrangement joins TRBV30 to TRBJ2-7; no reliable D call. CDR1 and CDR2 (germline): GTSNPN, SVGIG (reference sequence). V was trimmed by 0 bases and J by 6 bases, leaving 12 bases between them. The CDR3 covers 13 residues. CDR3 residues: CAWSVSGSTEQYF. The CDR3 region has the DNA TGTGCCTGGAGTGTCTCGGGTAGTACCGAGCAGTACTTC.

This clonotype appeared many times. The chain couples TRBV27 to TRBJ2-4; D remains unclear. Per the germline V gene, CDR1 is MNHEY and CDR2 is SMNVEV (reference sequence). The CDR3 contains 16 residues. Trimming pared 2 bases from V and 1 base from J, leaving 12 bases between. The DNA of the CDR3 is TGTGCCAGCAGTTTAGATTCCGAAAGGGCCAAAAACATTCAGTACTTC. Amino acid sequence: CASSLDSERAKNIQYF.

This clonotype was seen once. Being one base from a much bigger clone, this may be a read error. The chain uses TRBV7-3 and TRBJ2-3, with 11 positions matching TRBD2. Trimming cost V 5 bases and J 4 bases; bases outside gene matches: 8. From germline, CDR1 is SGHTA and CDR2 FQGTGA. This CDR3 comprises 16 residues. The CDR3 is CASSPTSGSVADTQYF. DNA for the CDR3: TGTGCCAGCAGCCCCACTAGCGGGAGTGTAGCAGATACGCAGTATTTT.

Worth noting for this clonotype: A much larger clone is a single base away; this may be a read error. The gene calls are TRBV30 and TRBJ1-1, with TRBD1 matching over 8 bases. Germline assignment: CDR1 GTSNPN and CDR2 SVGIG (reference sequence). The CDR3 has 17 residues. The CDR3 protein is CARRRARTGSKGAEAFF. The CDR3, as DNA: TGTGCCCGGAGGAGAGCAAGGACAGGGTCCAAGGGGGCTGAAGCTTTCTTT.

At least ten counts were recorded for this clonotype. The rearrangement links TRBV30 to TRBJ2-7; 9 positions match TRBD1. The V gene end was trimmed by 2 bases and the J gene end by 3 bases; junction bases not matched to a gene: 8. The CDR3 contains 15 residues. Germline V CDR1 and CDR2: GTSNPN, SVGIG (reference sequence). CDR3 loop: CAWSQTGGLGYEQYF. Written as DNA, the CDR3 is TGTGCCTGGAGTCAGACAGGGGGGCTTGGCTACGAGCAGTACTTC. The whole variable domain, filled in from reference TRBV30 and TRBJ2-7, reads SQTIHQWPATLVQPVGSPLSLECTVEGTSNPNLYWYRQAAGRGLQLLFYSVGIGQISSEVPQNLSASRPQDRQFILSSKKLLLSDSGFYLCAWSQTGGLGYEQYFGPGTRLTVT.

In the case of this clonotype: It may be a read error: a sequence one base away is much more abundant. The V and J genes are TRBV27 and TRBJ2-7; D is possibly TRBD2 (6 bases). Looked up from germline, CDR1 is MNHEY and CDR2 is SMNVEV (reference sequence). The CDR3 is 14 residues long. CDR3 residues: CDSSETGLLYEQYF. CDR3 in DNA: TGTGACAGCAGTGAAACGGGACTGCTCTACGAGCAGTACTTC.

This clonotype was found many times. This chain uses TRBV28 with TRBJ2-5; TRBD2 aligns across 11 bases. Trimming took 5 bases from V and 3 from J; bases not matched to a gene: 11. Germline V gene sequence: CDR1 MDHEN, CDR2 SYDVKM. The CDR3 contains 17 residues. The CDR3 coding sequence is TGTGCCAGCAGTCCCCTTAGCGGGAGGGAGAGGGAAGAGACCCAGTACTTC. It translates to CASSPLSGREREETQYF.